A single sample is the source of the 9 T cell receptor beta chains below, sequenced in a study of T cell responses to AZD1222 COVID-19 vaccine. This table comes from immunoSEQ multiplex PCR, and its TCRdb copy is limited to in-frame clones, with some not included. Of around 200,000 clones listed, 90% to 95% are singletons. Specimen: peripheral blood, collected 28 days after the second AZD1222 dose. These receptors originate from an adult who received the AZD1222 COVID-19 vaccine.

This clone was picked up one time. The chain uses TRBV3-1 (or the pseudogene TRBV3-2) and TRBJ1-2, with D possibly TRBD1 on 5 matching bases. Germline V gene data show CDR1 as LGHDT and CDR2 as YNNKEL (reference sequence). V dropped 3 bases and J dropped 2 bases, with 16 bases sitting between them. This CDR3 is 16 amino acids long. The CDR3 sequence: CASSHHARAGNYGYTF. CDR3 sequence (DNA): TGTGCCAGCAGCCATCACGCCAGGGCAGGGAACTATGGCTACACCTTC.

The DNA for the CDR3 is TGTGCCAGCAGCTTAATGGCTAGCGGGGGGGCCTCCTACAATGAGCAGTTCTTC. This codes for CASSLMASGGASYNEQFF. The chain links TRBV7-3 to TRBJ2-1; 12 nucleotides match TRBD2. J was trimmed by 0 bases and V by 1 base; bases with no gene match: 4. Germline loops: CDR1 SGHTA, CDR2 FQGTGA. The CDR3 runs to 18 residues. The variable domain in full, completed from reference TRBV7-3 and TRBJ2-1, reads GAGVSQTPSNKVTEKGKYVELRCDPISGHTALYWYRQSLGQGPEFLIYFQGTGAADDSGLPNDRFFAVRPEGSVSTLKIQRTERGDSAVYLCASSLMASGGASYNEQFFGPGTRLTVL.

CDR3 amino acids: CARRQAQETQYF. CDR3 nucleotides: TGTGCCAGACGACAGGCTCAAGAGACCCAGTACTTC. The chain employs TRBV2 and TRBJ2-5; D perhaps matches TRBD1 (6 bases). V lost 9 bases, J lost 2 bases, and 10 bases lay in between. The CDR3 runs 12 residues. Germline CDR1 reads SNHLY; CDR2 reads FYNNEI.

The table lists this clone with a count of one. The chain is built from TRBV10-3 and TRBJ1-1; 7 nucleotides match TRBD1. The CDR3 consists of 14 residues. Germline lookup yields CDR1 ENHRY and CDR2 SYGVKD. V lost 7 bases, J lost 4 bases, and 9 bases stayed unmatched. The CDR3 loop reads CAIKNRDSVTEAFF. The CDR3 nucleotides read TGTGCCATCAAGAACCGGGACAGCGTCACTGAAGCTTTCTTT.

The gene calls are TRBV24-1 and TRBJ1-5; 7 bases are a match to TRBD1. The CDR3 runs to 21 residues. From germline, CDR1 is KGHDR and CDR2 SFDVKD. V was clipped by 0 bases and J by 0 bases; unmatched bases: 16. CDR3 in amino acids: CATSDLQIGQGDPNSNQPQHF. CDR3 nucleotides: TGTGCCACCAGTGATTTGCAAATCGGGCAGGGGGACCCCAATAGCAATCAGCCCCAGCATTTT.

The chain employs TRBV11-2 and TRBJ1-3, with 7 bases aligning to TRBD1. The ends lost 5 bases at V and 1 base at J; junction bases unmatched: 5. Germline assignment: CDR1 SGHAT and CDR2 FQNNGV. This CDR3 comprises 15 residues. The CDR3 coding sequence is TGTGCCAGCAGCCCCCTGACAGGGTCTGGAAACACCATATATTTT. This translates into CASSPLTGSGNTIYF.

The chain carries TRBV27 and TRBJ1-2, with D possibly TRBD1 on 6 matching bases. This CDR3 has 13 amino acids. CDR1 and CDR2 from the germline V gene are MNHEY and SMNVEV (reference sequence). V shed 3 bases and J shed 7 bases, with 12 bases lying between them. The CDR3 sequence is CASSFSGVGGYTF. CDR3 DNA sequence: TGTGCCAGCAGTTTCTCAGGGGTAGGTGGCTACACCTTC.

The V and J genes are TRBV9 and TRBJ2-7, with D perhaps matching TRBD2 (5 bases). This CDR3 has 13 residues. From germline, CDR1 is SGDLS and CDR2 YYNGEE. The V gene lost 4 bases and the J gene lost 0 bases, with 8 bases spanning the gap. This chain's CDR3 is CASSPAGSYEQYF. The DNA of the CDR3 is TGTGCCAGCAGCCCTGCGGGCTCCTACGAGCAGTACTTC.

J is TRBJ1-4 and V is TRBV18, with D possibly TRBD1 on 5 matching bases. V dropped 0 bases and J dropped 4 bases, with 12 bases sitting between them. Per the germline V gene, CDR1 is KGHSH and CDR2 is LQKENI. This CDR3 is 16 amino acids long. The DNA of the CDR3 is TGTGCCAGCTCACCACCGGAGGGGACGTTTAATGAAAAACTGTTTTTT. Translation gives CASSPPEGTFNEKLFF.